Presented here are 28 T cell receptor beta chains from one specimen sequenced in a study of blood T cell repertoires in COVID-19. The assay was immunoSEQ multiplex PCR, and TCRdb's table has in-frame clones only and misses some. The data contain about 170,000 clones, roughly 80% of them singletons. Sequenced: peripheral blood. Every receptor here comes from a woman at least 80 years old with acute or convalescent COVID-19.

The count of this clone is one. The chain uses TRBV18 and TRBJ1-5; TRBD1 agrees at 10 bases. Per germline, CDR1 KGHSH and CDR2 LQKENI. Unmatched junction bases numbered 7, after V lost 1 base and J lost 7 bases. This CDR3 region has 16 residues. CDR3 nucleotide sequence: TGTGCCAGCTCACCACGTACCGGGACAGGGGACCAGCCCCAGCATTTT. Amino acid sequence: CASSPRTGTGDQPQHF.

This clone appeared a single time. The chain employs TRBV2 and TRBJ2-3, with D possibly TRBD2 on 5 matching bases. Trimming pared 2 bases from V and 1 base from J, leaving 10 bases between. The CDR3 has 15 amino acids. Germline lookup yields CDR1 SNHLY and CDR2 FYNNEI. CDR3 coding DNA: TGTGCCAGCAGTGAAACGGGGATGGGCACAGATACGCAGTATTTT. Translation: CASSETGMGTDTQYF.

The rearrangement joins TRBV5-1 to TRBJ2-3; D is possibly TRBD1 (6 bases). This CDR3 comprises 15 residues. Germline CDR1 is SGHRS and CDR2 is YFSETQ. The germline V and J ends were trimmed by 3 bases and 2 bases, with 13 bases remaining between them. The CDR3 DNA follows: TGCGCCAGCAGCTCGGAGACAGGTATCACAGATACGCAGTATTTT. Residues: CASSSETGITDTQYF.

V is TRBV7-2 and J is TRBJ2-1, with 10 bases fitting TRBD2. CDR1 and CDR2 (germline): SGHTA, FQGNSA. This CDR3 has 17 amino acids. V lost 0 bases to trimming and J lost 8 bases; unmatched junction nucleotides: 10. The CDR3 protein is CASSLAGGTSAVDEQFF. Written as DNA, the CDR3 is TGTGCCAGCAGCTTAGCTGGGGGGACTAGCGCCGTCGATGAGCAGTTCTTC.

This clone appeared a few times. The chain carries TRBV28 and TRBJ1-2; D is unresolved. CDR3 length: 13 amino acids. Germline V gives CDR1 MDHEN, CDR2 SYDVKM. V was clipped by 7 bases and J by 8 bases, with 17 bases between them. DNA of the CDR3: TGTGCCAGCAAGGAAACCCCCCTGCGGGGCTACACCTTC. Encoded protein: CASKETPLRGYTF.

The chain carries TRBV7-9 and TRBJ2-5; D gene ambiguous. Trimming took 5 bases from V and 0 from J, leaving 7 bases between them. The CDR3 is made up of 13 amino acids. Germline V gene lookup returns CDR1 SEHNR and CDR2 FQNEAQ (reference sequence). The CDR3 loop is CASSRDYQETQYF. The DNA for the CDR3 is TGTGCCAGCAGCAGAGACTACCAAGAGACCCAGTACTTC. The full variable domain, with the rest looked up from reference TRBV7-9 and TRBJ2-5, is DTGVSQNPRHKITKRGQNVTFRCDPISEHNRLYWYRQTLGQGPEFLTYFQNEAQLEKSRLLSDRFSAERPKGSFSTLEIQRTEQGDSAMYLCASSRDYQETQYFGPGTRLLVL.

The V gene is TRBV5-4, the J gene TRBJ2-5; 9 nucleotides line up with TRBD1. The CDR3 is 13 amino acids. Germline V gene sequence: CDR1 SGHNT, CDR2 YYREEE (reference sequence). V was pared by 3 bases and J by 5 bases, with 2 bases of the junction left unmatched. In nucleotides, the CDR3 is TGTGCCAGCAGCTACGGACAGGGGGAGACCCAGTACTTC. It codes for CASSYGQGETQYF.

In its sample, this clone was seen once. This chain joins TRBV4-1 and TRBJ1-5; 9 nucleotides match TRBD1. The germline CDR1 and CDR2 sequences are MGHRA and YSYEKL. The length of the CDR3 is 15 residues. V lost 4 bases, J lost 0 bases, and 1 base stayed unmatched. The CDR3 loop is CASSRDRVSNQPQHF. DNA of the CDR3: TGCGCCAGCAGCCGGGACAGGGTTAGCAATCAGCCCCAGCATTTT.

The chain links TRBV7-6 to TRBJ1-5; 8 bases fit TRBD1. The germline V gene encodes CDR1 SGHVS and CDR2 FNYEAQ. This CDR3 has 18 amino acids. Trimming cost V 4 bases and J 3 bases; bases outside gene matches: 14. CDR3 bases: TGTGCCAGCAGCTCCCTCCCCTCCGGGACAGGTCTCAATCAGCCCCAGCATTTT. Amino acid sequence: CASSSLPSGTGLNQPQHF.

The chain joins TRBV7-8 to TRBJ2-3, with no clear D. Per germline, CDR1 SGHVS and CDR2 FQNEAQ. Trimming took 5 bases from V and 5 from J, leaving 11 bases between them. The CDR3 is 13 amino acids. The CDR3 protein is CASSRLVRDTQYF. The CDR3 DNA follows: TGTGCCAGCAGCCGACTTGTGAGAGATACGCAGTATTTT.

V and J are TRBV6-5 and TRBJ1-2; D gene uncertain. This CDR3 region has 12 residues. Germline CDR1 MNHEY, CDR2 SVGAGI. Trimming took off 7 bases at V and 7 bases at J, with 13 bases between the two ends. Here the CDR3 reads CASKPGSGGYTF. The CDR3 DNA reads TGTGCCAGCAAGCCGGGTTCCGGTGGCTACACCTTC.

This chain joins TRBV4-2 and TRBJ1-4, with D possibly being TRBD1 (5 bases). V lost 0 bases, J lost 8 bases, and 10 bases lay in between. Germline-derived CDR1 and CDR2 are LGHNA and YNFKEQ. The CDR3 sequence is 14 residues long. CDR3 sequence: CASSQERGGEKLFF. In DNA, the CDR3 is TGTGCCAGCAGCCAAGAAAGGGGTGGAGAAAAACTGTTTTTT.

The gene calls are TRBV6-5 and TRBJ1-2, with D possibly TRBD1 on 6 matching bases. CDR1 and CDR2 from the germline V gene are MNHEY and SVGAGI. Trimming left V 5 bases short and J 2 bases short, with 15 bases between. This CDR3 has 15 amino acids. In nucleotides, the CDR3 is TGTGCCAGCAGTAAAAACCAGGGGCTAAACTATGGCTACACCTTC. It encodes CASSKNQGLNYGYTF.

The genes are TRBV3-1 (or the pseudogene TRBV3-2) and TRBJ1-2; 7 nucleotides align to TRBD1. The length of the CDR3 is 17 residues. CDR1 and CDR2 (germline): LGHDT, YNNKEL (reference sequence). Trimming at V came to 3 bases and at J to 2 bases, leaving 12 bases not matched to a gene. The CDR3 nucleotides read TGTGCCAGCAGCCACAACCCCCGGACAGGAGTCAACTATGGCTACACCTTC. Translated, it gives CASSHNPRTGVNYGYTF.

This sequence joins TRBV12-3 or TRBV12-4 and TRBJ2-3, with a possible D match to TRBD1 (6 bases). Trimming left V 7 bases short and J 1 base short, with 9 bases between. The CDR3 consists of 13 residues. CDR3 nucleotide sequence: TGTGCCAGCAACAGGGTAGGCACAGATACGCAGTATTTT. Translating it yields CASNRVGTDTQYF.

The genes are TRBV12-3 or TRBV12-4 and TRBJ1-5; D gene unclear. V gave up 7 bases and J gave up 6 bases, with 10 bases separating them. The length of the CDR3 is 12 residues. In DNA form, the CDR3 reads TGTGCCAGCACAACCGGCGGTCAGCCCCAGCATTTT. Translating gives CASTTGGQPQHF.

V is TRBV5-1 and J is TRBJ2-1; 8 positions agree with TRBD2. Germline V lookup: CDR1 SGHRS, CDR2 YFSETQ. The CDR3 consists of 14 residues. V shed 10 bases and J 8 bases; nucleotides not matched to a gene: 14. The CDR3 reads CARRGGAYGHEQFF. DNA of the CDR3: TGCGCCCGCCGGGGGGGGGCATACGGTCATGAGCAGTTCTTC.

CDR3 in amino acids: CASSELGEVWTEAFF. The CDR3 DNA reads as TGTGCCAGCAGTGAACTGGGGGAGGTTTGGACTGAAGCTTTCTTT. The rearrangement links TRBV25-1 to TRBJ1-1; possibly TRBD1 for D (5 bases). Trimming stripped 2 bases from V and 5 bases from J, with 15 bases between. This CDR3 region has 15 residues. The germline V gene encodes CDR1 MGHDK and CDR2 SYGVNS.

V and J are TRBV3-1 (or the pseudogene TRBV3-2) and TRBJ2-2; 11 bases map to TRBD2. J lost 1 base, V lost 1 base, and 5 bases had no gene match. CDR1 and CDR2 from the germline V gene are LGHDT and YNNKEL (reference sequence). The CDR3 contains 18 residues. The CDR3 is CASSQGRLAGGNTGELFF. CDR3 bases: TGTGCCAGCAGCCAAGGTCGTCTAGCGGGAGGGAACACCGGGGAGCTGTTTTTT.

This chain connects TRBV5-6 to TRBJ2-3, with 10 bases matching TRBD1. The ends lost 2 bases at V and 1 base at J; junction bases unmatched: 4. The length of the CDR3 is 16 residues. Germline CDR1 reads SGHDT; CDR2 reads YYEEEE. The CDR3, as DNA: TGTGCCAGCAGCTTAGGGACAGGGGAGGGCACAGATACGCAGTATTTT. Amino acids: CASSLGTGEGTDTQYF.

V and J are TRBV7-6 and TRBJ2-7; TRBD2 might be the D (5 bases). This CDR3 is built from 15 residues. Trimming shortened V by 5 bases and J by 0 bases, and 14 bases separated the two germline ends. The germline V gene has CDR1 SGHVS and CDR2 FNYEAQ. CDR3 loop: CASSPGLGSSYEQYF. CDR3 in DNA: TGTGCCAGCAGCCCTGGACTGGGAAGCTCCTACGAGCAGTACTTC.

The chain recombines TRBV19 with TRBJ1-5; 9 positions match TRBD1. There are 15 residues in the CDR3. From germline, CDR1 is LNHDA and CDR2 SQIVND (reference sequence). The J segment lost 4 bases and the V segment lost 2 bases, leaving 3 bases of the junction unmatched. CDR3 sequence (DNA): TGTGCCAGTAGTATAACCGGGACAGGGAATCAGCCCCAGCATTTT. It translates to CASSITGTGNQPQHF.

The table lists this clone with a few counts. The rearrangement uses TRBV3-1 (or the pseudogene TRBV3-2) and TRBJ1-5, with D maybe TRBD1 (5 bases). Between the trimmed V and J ends, which lost 3 bases and 6 bases, there was a span of 12 bases. Germline values: CDR1 LGHDT, CDR2 YNNKEL (reference sequence). This CDR3 spans 14 amino acids. Here the CDR3 reads CASSHMGGSQPQHF. CDR3 nucleotide sequence: TGTGCCAGCAGCCACATGGGGGGGTCTCAGCCCCAGCATTTT.

The chain carries TRBV4-3 and TRBJ2-7, with D possibly matching TRBD2 (6 bases). Germline V lookup: CDR1 LGHNA, CDR2 YSLEER. This CDR3 region has 13 residues. With 3 bases removed from V and 6 bases from J, the gap between germline ends came to 12 bases. The CDR3 region is CASSQWTGGEQYF. CDR3 DNA: TGCGCCAGCAGCCAGTGGACCGGGGGCGAGCAGTACTTC.

The V call is TRBV4-3, the J call TRBJ2-2, with a possible D match to TRBD2 (5 bases). The CDR3 runs 17 residues. From germline, CDR1 is LGHNA and CDR2 YSLEER. V lost 2 bases, J lost 2 bases, and 15 bases lay in between. CDR3 protein: CASSQRSGPFNTGELFF. DNA of the CDR3: TGCGCCAGCAGCCAAAGGAGCGGCCCTTTTAACACCGGGGAGCTGTTTTTT.

This chain links TRBV11-2 with TRBJ1-4; TRBD1 is a possible D gene (5 bases). Germline CDR1 and CDR2: SGHAT and FQNNGV. The CDR3 runs to 19 residues. The V end was cut by 5 bases, the J end by 3 bases, with 25 bases between. The CDR3 bases are TGTGCCAGCAGCCTAAAAACCGTTGTGAGGTCGGGGGCTAATGAAAAACTGTTTTTT. It is translated as CASSLKTVVRSGANEKLFF.

V is TRBV9 and J is TRBJ2-1, with D hard to call. V dropped 3 bases and J dropped 8 bases, with 6 bases sitting between them. This CDR3 is 11 amino acids long. CDR1 and CDR2 (germline): SGDLS, YYNGEE. CDR3 DNA sequence: TGTGCCAGCAGCGAGAGCGATGAGCAGTTCTTC. Translated: CASSESDEQFF.

The rearrangement joins TRBV29-1 to TRBJ1-1; the D is unclear. Between the trimmed V and J ends, which lost 8 bases and 10 bases, there was a span of 44 bases. This CDR3 is 20 amino acids long. Germline V gene data show CDR1 as SQVTM and CDR2 as ANQGSEA. The CDR3 bases are TGCAGCATACAAAACCCAGGTCGGAAGGGAGAGGTAACTAGACCCGGTGGAGCTTTCTTT. Translating gives CSIQNPGRKGEVTRPGGAFF.